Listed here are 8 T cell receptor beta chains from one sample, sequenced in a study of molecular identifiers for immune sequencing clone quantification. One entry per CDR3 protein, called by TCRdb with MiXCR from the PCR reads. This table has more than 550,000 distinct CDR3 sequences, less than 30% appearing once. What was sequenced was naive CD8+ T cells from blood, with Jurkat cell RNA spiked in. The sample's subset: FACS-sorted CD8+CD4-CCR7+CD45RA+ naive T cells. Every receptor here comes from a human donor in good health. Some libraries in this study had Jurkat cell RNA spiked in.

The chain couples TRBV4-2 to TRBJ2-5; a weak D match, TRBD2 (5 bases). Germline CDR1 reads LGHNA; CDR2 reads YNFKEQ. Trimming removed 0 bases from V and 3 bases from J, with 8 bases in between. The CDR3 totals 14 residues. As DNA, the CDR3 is TGTGCCAGCAGCCAAGATAACGGGAAAGAGACCCAGTACTTC. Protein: CASSQDNGKETQYF.

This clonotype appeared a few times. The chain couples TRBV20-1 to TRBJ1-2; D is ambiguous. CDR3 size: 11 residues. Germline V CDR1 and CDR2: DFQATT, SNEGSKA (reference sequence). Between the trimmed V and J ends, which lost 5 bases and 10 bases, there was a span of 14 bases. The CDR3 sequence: CSAAQGGDYTF. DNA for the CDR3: TGCAGTGCTGCCCAAGGAGGCGACTACACCTTC.

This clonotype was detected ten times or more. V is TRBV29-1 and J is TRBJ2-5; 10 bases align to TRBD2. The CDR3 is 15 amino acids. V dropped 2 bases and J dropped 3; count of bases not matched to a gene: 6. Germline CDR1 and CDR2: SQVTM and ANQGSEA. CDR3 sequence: CSVEPSGRYEETQYF. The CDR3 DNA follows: TGCAGCGTTGAACCTAGCGGGAGATATGAAGAGACCCAGTACTTC.

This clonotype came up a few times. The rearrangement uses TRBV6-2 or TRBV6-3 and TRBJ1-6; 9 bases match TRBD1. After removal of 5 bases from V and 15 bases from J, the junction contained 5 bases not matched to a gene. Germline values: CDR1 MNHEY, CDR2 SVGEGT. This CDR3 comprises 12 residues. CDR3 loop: CASSGQGPLLHF. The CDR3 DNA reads TGTGCCAGCAGTGGACAGGGGCCGCTCCTCCACTTT.

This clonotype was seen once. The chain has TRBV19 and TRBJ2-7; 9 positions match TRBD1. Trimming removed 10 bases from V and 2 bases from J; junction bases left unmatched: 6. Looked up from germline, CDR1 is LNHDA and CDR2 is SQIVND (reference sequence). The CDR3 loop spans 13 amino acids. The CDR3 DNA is TGTGCCAATAAGGACAGGGGCCCCTACGAGCAGTACTTC. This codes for CANKDRGPYEQYF.

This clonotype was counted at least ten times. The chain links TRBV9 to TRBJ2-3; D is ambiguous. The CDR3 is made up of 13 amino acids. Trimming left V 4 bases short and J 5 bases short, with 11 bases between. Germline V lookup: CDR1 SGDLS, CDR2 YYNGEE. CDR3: CASSSAREDTQYF. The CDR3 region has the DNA TGTGCCAGCAGCTCCGCAAGAGAAGATACGCAGTATTTT.

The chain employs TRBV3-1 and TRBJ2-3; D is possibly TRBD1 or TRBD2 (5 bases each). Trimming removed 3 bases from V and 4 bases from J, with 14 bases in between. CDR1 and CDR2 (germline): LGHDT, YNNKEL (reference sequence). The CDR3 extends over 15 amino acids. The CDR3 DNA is TGTGCCAGCAGCCATTTTATAGAGGGGTCAGATACGCAGTATTTT. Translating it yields CASSHFIEGSDTQYF.

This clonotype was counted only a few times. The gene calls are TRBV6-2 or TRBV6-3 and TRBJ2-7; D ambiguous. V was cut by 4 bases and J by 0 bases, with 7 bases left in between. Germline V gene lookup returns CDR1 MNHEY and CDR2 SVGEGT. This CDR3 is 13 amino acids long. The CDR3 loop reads CASSFPSSYEQYF. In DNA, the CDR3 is TGTGCCAGCAGTTTTCCAAGCTCCTACGAGCAGTACTTC.